This entry features one T cell receptor (beta chain) sequence. This table comes from immunoSEQ multiplex PCR, and its TCRdb copy is limited to in-frame clones, with some not included. Of about 15,000 clones listed, roughly 80% are singletons. This entry is derived from a study of OX40 agonist ivuxolimab in advanced cancers. The CDR3 runs to 11 residues. Per germline, CDR1 SGHDT and CDR2 YYEEEE. Deletions cut 1 base from V and 5 bases from J, with 3 bases between. The sequence was obtained from an adult with an advanced solid tumor such as melanoma, head and neck, liver or kidney cancer. Specimen: CD4+ or CD8+ T cells sorted from blood, collected in a trial of the OX40 agonist ivuxolimab. J is TRBJ2-5 and V is TRBV5-6; D ambiguous. In nucleotides, the CDR3 is TGTGCCAGCAGCTTGATGGAGACCCAGTACTTC. It codes for CASSLMETQYF.